Following are 19 T cell receptor beta chains from one sample sequenced in a study of graft-versus-host responses after intestinal transplantation. Their recognized antigens are unknown. Sequencing used immunoSEQ multiplex PCR; TCRdb keeps in-frame clones, though not all of them. The data contain just over 40,000 clones, 85% to 95% of them singletons. This material consisted of unstimulated CD8+ T cells sorted from spleen or lymph node cells, taken before transplant. These TCRs come from a human donor who was the organ donor for an intestinal transplant.

The chain has TRBV19 and TRBJ2-1, with TRBD1 identical over 11 bases. This CDR3 is 17 amino acids long. Germline V gives CDR1 LNHDA, CDR2 SQIVND (reference sequence). Trimming at V came to 0 bases and at J to 4 bases, leaving 5 bases not matched to a gene. DNA for the CDR3: TGTGCCAGTAGTATAGATGGCGGGACAGGGGGGTACAATGAGCAGTTCTTC. Translation gives CASSIDGGTGGYNEQFF.

CDR3 nucleotides: TGTGCCAGCAGCGTAAGTCCCGCGCGACTAGCGGGCGCTTACAATGAGCAGTTCTTC. This gives the protein CASSVSPARLAGAYNEQFF. The chain carries TRBV9 and TRBJ2-1; 10 bases line up with TRBD2. CDR3 length equals 19 residues. Trimming took 1 base from V and 4 from J; bases not matched to a gene: 14. Germline-derived CDR1 and CDR2 are SGDLS and YYNGEE.

The rearrangement uses TRBV11-2 and TRBJ1-1, with a tentative D call TRBD1 (5 bases). This CDR3 has 15 residues. The V gene's germline CDR1 is SGHAT and CDR2 FQNNGV. V lost 4 bases and J 5 bases, leaving 17 bases between the germline ends. This CDR3 reads CASSSLREGRTEAFF. The CDR3 DNA follows: TGTGCCAGCAGCTCCCTGAGGGAGGGGAGGACTGAAGCTTTCTTT.

In DNA, the CDR3 is TGTGCCAGCAGCTCCACAGGGAGCGAGCAGTACTTC. Translating gives CASSSTGSEQYF. This rearrangement joins TRBV7-6 to TRBJ2-7, with D possibly matching TRBD1 (6 bases). Trimming removed 4 bases from V and 6 bases from J, with 10 bases in between. This CDR3 is 12 amino acids long. The germline V gene has CDR1 SGHVS and CDR2 FNYEAQ.

The count of this clone is one. The chain joins TRBV30 to TRBJ1-5; D gene unclear. The CDR3 is 15 amino acids. The V gene's germline CDR1 is GTSNPN and CDR2 SVGIG (reference sequence). Deletions cut 3 bases from V and 0 bases from J, with 12 bases between. In DNA, the CDR3 is TGTGCCTGGAGCGAAGGACTTGGTAGCAATCAGCCCCAGCATTTT. Encoded protein: CAWSEGLGSNQPQHF.

V is TRBV5-4 and J is TRBJ2-3; D is perhaps TRBD1 (6 bases). The CDR3 runs 13 residues. The germline V gene encodes CDR1 SGHNT and CDR2 YYREEE (reference sequence). V was cut by 0 bases and J by 4 bases, with 6 bases left in between. The DNA for the CDR3 is TGTGCCAGCAGCTTGGAGGGGGCAGATACGCAGTATTTT. It yields the protein CASSLEGADTQYF. Supplemented by reference TRBV5-4 and TRBJ2-3, the full variable domain reads ETGVTQSPTHLIKTRGQQVTLRCSSQSGHNTVSWYQQALGQGPQFIFQYYREEENGRGNFPPRFSGLQFPNYSSELNVNALELDDSALYLCASSLEGADTQYFGPGTRLTVL.

The chain employs TRBV18 and TRBJ2-3, with 9 bases matching TRBD2. This CDR3 has 18 amino acids. Germline V gives CDR1 KGHSH, CDR2 LQKENI. J was trimmed by 0 bases and V by 6 bases; bases with no gene match: 13. The CDR3 nucleotides read TGTGCCAGCTCCCCCTTAGCGGGGGCGGGTACTAGCACAGATACGCAGTATTTT. This gives the protein CASSPLAGAGTSTDTQYF.

V is TRBV29-1 and J is TRBJ2-7, with 9 nucleotides matching TRBD1. After removal of 6 bases from V and 1 base from J, the junction contained 7 bases not matched to a gene. Per germline, CDR1 SQVTM and CDR2 ANQGSEA. The CDR3 covers 14 residues. CDR3 bases: TGCAGCGTAGACTCCGGGACAGGGTCCTACGAGCAGTACTTC. Its protein product is CSVDSGTGSYEQYF.

The chain uses TRBV6-1 and TRBJ2-7; 7 nucleotides line up with TRBD2. The germline V gene has CDR1 MNHNS and CDR2 SASEGT. CDR3 length equals 15 residues. J lost 5 bases, V lost 7 bases, and 14 bases had no gene match. CDR3 sequence (DNA): TGTGCCAGCAAGCCCGGGGGGTCTTCTATGGACGAGCAGTACTTC. Protein product: CASKPGGSSMDEQYF.

The CDR3 region has the DNA TGTGCCACCAGCAGAGACAGGGCCCCACGTTATGGCTACACCTTC. Its translation is CATSRDRAPRYGYTF. The chain recombines TRBV15 with TRBJ1-2; D is possibly TRBD1 (5 bases). This CDR3 spans 15 amino acids. The germline V and J ends were trimmed by 0 bases and 5 bases, with 13 bases remaining between them. Germline V gene sequence: CDR1 LNHNV, CDR2 YYDKDF (reference sequence).

The V call is TRBV4-2, the J call TRBJ1-5; D remains ambiguous. Trimming removed 0 bases from V and 4 bases from J, with 10 bases in between. This CDR3 contains 15 residues. CDR1 and CDR2 (germline): LGHNA, YNFKEQ. This CDR3 reads CASSQDWVLNQPQHF. The CDR3 region has the DNA TGTGCCAGCAGCCAAGATTGGGTGCTTAATCAGCCCCAGCATTTT.

The chain recombines TRBV6-6 with TRBJ2-5; TRBD1 aligns across 7 bases. V lost 7 bases, J lost 4 bases, and 6 bases stayed unmatched. Per the germline V gene, CDR1 is MNHNY and CDR2 is SVGAGI (reference sequence). The CDR3 contains 13 residues. CDR3 residues: CASKPRDRETQYF. The CDR3 DNA is TGTGCCAGCAAACCTCGGGACAGAGAGACCCAGTACTTC.

The rearrangement joins TRBV7-8 to TRBJ2-3, with D possibly matching TRBD2 (6 bases). The CDR3 spans 12 residues. Per germline, CDR1 SGHVS and CDR2 FQNEAQ. Trimming pared 8 bases from V and 2 bases from J, leaving 8 bases between. The CDR3 protein is CASRELTDTQYF. The DNA for the CDR3 is TGTGCCAGCCGGGAGCTCACAGATACGCAGTATTTT.

CDR3 sequence reads: CSVWEGDKNIQYF. As DNA, the CDR3 is TGCAGCGTTTGGGAGGGGGACAAAAACATTCAGTACTTC. This chain joins TRBV29-1 and TRBJ2-4; D is possibly TRBD2 (7 bases). Germline CDR1 is SQVTM and CDR2 is ANQGSEA. The V end lost 5 bases, the J end lost 3 bases, and 11 bases lay between the germline ends. The CDR3 totals 13 residues.

V is TRBV7-9 and J is TRBJ2-1; no definite D call. The CDR3 consists of 14 residues. V lost 7 bases and J lost 1, with 11 bases in between. Looked up from germline, CDR1 is SEHNR and CDR2 is FQNEAQ (reference sequence). CDR3 sequence: CASILPKSYNEQFF. DNA for the CDR3: TGTGCCAGCATCCTCCCCAAGTCCTACAATGAGCAGTTCTTC.

The V call is TRBV19, the J call TRBJ1-2; the match to TRBD1 covers 7 bases. This CDR3 contains 18 residues. Per the germline V gene, CDR1 is LNHDA and CDR2 is SQIVND (reference sequence). V shed 6 bases, J shed 4 bases, and the junction held 20 bases outside the gene matches. The chain's CDR3 is CASRYSGDSNLPLYGYTF. CDR3 coding DNA: TGTGCCAGTAGATATAGTGGGGACAGCAACCTACCACTCTATGGCTACACCTTC.

The chain is built from TRBV9 and TRBJ2-3, with TRBD2 identical over 7 bases. The CDR3 is 15 amino acids. The ends lost 4 bases at V and 2 bases at J; junction bases unmatched: 7. Germline V gene lookup returns CDR1 SGDLS and CDR2 YYNGEE. The CDR3 DNA reads TGTGCCAGCAGCCCCGGGGGGTCTGCCACAGATACGCAGTATTTT. It translates to CASSPGGSATDTQYF.

V and J are TRBV13 and TRBJ2-7; D is perhaps TRBD1 (6 bases). Between the trimmed V and J ends, which lost 4 bases and 3 bases, there was a span of 10 bases. Per germline, CDR1 PRHDT and CDR2 FYEKMQ (reference sequence). There are 13 residues in the CDR3. This chain's CDR3 is CASSSGDDYEQYF. The CDR3 DNA sequence: TGTGCCAGCAGCTCAGGGGATGACTACGAGCAGTACTTC.

This chain links TRBV5-1 with TRBJ2-2; no clear D. The germline V gene encodes CDR1 SGHRS and CDR2 YFSETQ. The CDR3 is made up of 14 amino acids. Trimming took 3 bases from V and 6 from J, leaving 12 bases between them. The CDR3 region is CASSSPSRAGELFF. The CDR3 DNA sequence: TGCGCCAGCAGCTCCCCCTCTCGGGCCGGGGAGCTGTTTTTT.